These 24 T cell receptor beta chains came from one sample sequenced in a study of T cell changes during pregnancy in multiple sclerosis. TCRdb's table, derived via immunoSEQ multiplex PCR, lists solely in-frame clones and lacks some. The sample consists of about 70,000 clones, about nine tenths of them appearing once. Source: CD4+ T cells from peripheral blood mononuclear cells, taken after pregnancy. The receptors derive from a female donor with multiple sclerosis, enrolled in a pregnancy study.

The V call is TRBV9, the J call TRBJ2-1, with D possibly matching TRBD2 (6 bases). The CDR3 covers 16 residues. CDR1 is SGDLS and CDR2 is YYNGEE in the germline V gene. V lost 0 bases and J 4 bases, leaving 14 bases between the germline ends. The CDR3 loop is CASSVAGGSGYNEQFF. The CDR3 DNA sequence: TGTGCCAGCAGCGTAGCTGGAGGGAGCGGGTACAATGAGCAGTTCTTC.

This chain links TRBV30 with TRBJ1-2, with unresolved D. Trimming shortened V by 3 bases and J by 6 bases, and 20 bases separated the two germline ends. CDR1 is GTSNPN, CDR2 SVGIG, per germline (reference sequence). The CDR3 is 15 amino acids. The CDR3 reads CAWSMLDPEVDGYTF. The CDR3 bases are TGTGCCTGGAGCATGTTAGATCCCGAGGTGGATGGCTACACCTTC.

CDR3 sequence: CAISYSGDPYNEQFF. Here the CDR3 DNA reads TGTGCCATCAGTTATAGCGGGGACCCCTACAATGAGCAGTTCTTC. V gene TRBV10-3 combines with J gene TRBJ2-1; 8 nucleotides line up with TRBD2. Trimming cost V 5 bases and J 2 bases; bases outside gene matches: 5. The CDR3 covers 15 residues. The V gene's germline CDR1 is ENHRY and CDR2 SYGVKD.

This chain links TRBV11-1 with TRBJ2-3, with TRBD1 identical over 7 bases. This CDR3 spans 16 amino acids. Looked up from germline, CDR1 is SGHAT and CDR2 is FQDESV (reference sequence). Trimming removed 5 bases from V and 0 bases from J; junction bases left unmatched: 8. CDR3 nucleotide sequence: TGTGCCAGCAGCGGCGAGACAGGGAGCAGCACAGATACGCAGTATTTT. Its protein is CASSGETGSSTDTQYF.

The J gene is TRBJ2-7, the V gene TRBV28; 7 bases agree with TRBD1. The germline CDR1 and CDR2 sequences are MDHEN and SYDVKM. The CDR3 is 14 amino acids. V trimming: 2 bases; J trimming: 3 bases; junction bases outside the gene matches: 4. The CDR3 region is CASSLPGQRYEQYF. CDR3 coding DNA: TGTGCCAGCAGTTTACCGGGACAGCGCTACGAGCAGTACTTC.

J is TRBJ2-7 and V is TRBV5-1, with 10 bases lining up with TRBD1. The CDR3 sequence is 14 residues long. V lost 5 bases, J lost 2 bases, and 4 bases stayed unmatched. From germline, CDR1 is SGHRS and CDR2 YFSETQ. The CDR3 spells CASRAGQGTYEQYF. DNA for the CDR3: TGCGCCAGCAGGGCGGGACAGGGGACCTACGAGCAGTACTTC.

This clone came up once. The chain carries TRBV25-1 and TRBJ1-5; a weak D match, TRBD1 (6 bases). Germline lookup yields CDR1 MGHDK and CDR2 SYGVNS. The ends were cut back, 0 bases at V and 5 bases at J, with 11 bases in the middle. The CDR3 consists of 15 residues. CDR3 protein: CASSEYKRGYQPQHF. In DNA form, the CDR3 reads TGTGCCAGCAGTGAATATAAGAGGGGGTATCAGCCCCAGCATTTT.

V and J are TRBV6-5 and TRBJ1-1, with a weak D call TRBD1 (6 bases). Germline assignment: CDR1 MNHEY and CDR2 SVGAGI. V lost 8 bases to trimming and J lost 3 bases, with 16 bases between them. The length of the CDR3 is 14 residues. Here the CDR3 DNA reads TGTGCCAGCGCGGGGGGGAGGGGGTACACTGAAGCTTTCTTT. Translated: CASAGGRGYTEAFF.

The chain couples TRBV5-6 to TRBJ2-1; D perhaps matches TRBD1 (6 bases). This CDR3 contains 17 residues. The germline gives CDR1 SGHDT, CDR2 YYEEEE. V shed 1 base and J shed 7 bases, with 21 bases lying between them. The CDR3: CASSLQLTGQLTNEQFF. Here the CDR3 DNA reads TGTGCCAGCAGCTTGCAGCTGACCGGACAGCTGACTAATGAGCAGTTCTTC.

The J gene is TRBJ2-3, the V gene TRBV6-5, with D perhaps TRBD2 (6 bases). Trimming removed 2 bases from V and 2 bases from J, with 11 bases in between. The CDR3 consists of 15 residues. Germline values: CDR1 MNHEY, CDR2 SVGAGI. This CDR3 is CASSYNRDFTDTQYF. For the CDR3, the DNA is TGTGCCAGCAGTTACAATCGGGACTTCACAGATACGCAGTATTTT.

V and J are TRBV28 and TRBJ1-1; weak D call: TRBD1 (6 bases). Germline lookup yields CDR1 MDHEN and CDR2 SYDVKM. The CDR3 is made up of 13 amino acids. Deletions cut 6 bases from V and 5 bases from J, with 13 bases between. In nucleotides, the CDR3 is TGTGCCAGCAGAACAGGGCAAAGGACTGAAGCTTTCTTT. Its protein is CASRTGQRTEAFF.

The rearrangement joins TRBV19 to TRBJ2-7; no clear D gene. Trimming shortened V by 10 bases and J by 0 bases, and 7 bases separated the two germline ends. The V gene's germline CDR1 is LNHDA and CDR2 SQIVND (reference sequence). CDR3 size: 11 residues. CDR3 protein: CATSSSYEQYF. The CDR3 nucleotides read TGTGCCACTTCCAGCTCCTACGAGCAGTACTTC.

The chain combines TRBV27 with TRBJ2-1; D is uncertain. The CDR3 totals 14 residues. V was trimmed by 5 bases and J by 3 bases, leaving 11 bases between them. The germline gives CDR1 MNHEY, CDR2 SMNVEV (reference sequence). As DNA, the CDR3 is TGTGCCAGCAGTCCCCTTGTCGGCTACAATGAGCAGTTCTTC. Translated: CASSPLVGYNEQFF.

This chain uses TRBV28 with TRBJ1-5; 9 bases are shared with TRBD1. V lost 6 bases to trimming and J lost 0 bases; unmatched junction nucleotides: 12. This CDR3 spans 18 amino acids. Germline lookup yields CDR1 MDHEN and CDR2 SYDVKM. This CDR3 reads CASSPPRDRAYSNQPQHF. CDR3 bases: TGTGCCAGCAGCCCACCTCGGGACAGGGCCTATAGCAATCAGCCCCAGCATTTT.

The chain couples TRBV5-4 to TRBJ2-3, with 9 nucleotides matching TRBD2. CDR1 and CDR2 from the germline V gene are SGHNT and YYREEE (reference sequence). CDR3 length: 15 amino acids. The V segment lost 5 bases and the J segment 1 base; nucleotides outside the gene matches: 5. The CDR3 here is CASSPSGMGTDTQYF. CDR3 sequence (DNA): TGTGCCAGCAGTCCTAGCGGGATGGGCACAGATACGCAGTATTTT.

The chain employs TRBV10-1 and TRBJ2-1, with unresolved D. The V end lost 3 bases, the J end lost 4 bases, and 7 bases lay between the germline ends. This CDR3 contains 13 residues. CDR1 is WNHNN, CDR2 SYGVQD, per germline (reference sequence). The CDR3 loop reads CASSDRVYNEQFF. The CDR3 region has the DNA TGCGCCAGCAGTGATCGAGTATACAATGAGCAGTTCTTC.

V is TRBV29-1 and J is TRBJ2-1; 8 nucleotides match TRBD2. CDR3 length: 13 amino acids. Germline V gene data show CDR1 as SQVTM and CDR2 as ANQGSEA. CDR3 DNA sequence: TGCAGTATCTGGGCGGGAGGTGGGAATGAGCAGTTCTTC. Translation: CSIWAGGGNEQFF.

CDR3 DNA: TGTGCCAGCAGCCTTCAGGGGGGCACTGAAGCTTTCTTT. Its protein is CASSLQGGTEAFF. This rearrangement joins TRBV7-2 to TRBJ1-1; the match to TRBD1 covers 7 bases. V shed 5 bases and J 4 bases; nucleotides not matched to a gene: 4. Germline CDR1 SGHTA, CDR2 FQGNSA. CDR3 length equals 13 residues.

The V gene is TRBV28, the J gene TRBJ1-2; D gene ambiguous. The CDR3 has 13 residues. The germline CDR1 and CDR2 sequences are MDHEN and SYDVKM. V lost 10 bases, J lost 7 bases, and 19 bases lay in between. CDR3 region: CATLRGGPGGYTF. CDR3 in DNA: TGTGCCACCCTACGAGGTGGTCCGGGTGGCTACACCTTC.

The rearrangement links TRBV5-1 to TRBJ2-2; 7 positions agree with TRBD2. This CDR3 has 13 amino acids. Germline V gene data show CDR1 as SGHRS and CDR2 as YFSETQ. J lost 7 bases, V lost 6 bases, and 6 bases had no gene match. CDR3 nucleotide sequence: TGCGCCAGCAATTGGGCTAGCGGCGGGGAGCTGTTTTTT. Encoded protein: CASNWASGGELFF. Filled out from reference TRBV5-1 and TRBJ2-2, the complete variable domain reads KAGVTQTPRYLIKTRGQQVTLSCSPISGHRSVSWYQQTPGQGLQFLFEYFSETQRNKGNFPGRFSGRQFSNSRSEMNVSTLELGDSALYLCASNWASGGELFFGEGSRLTVL.

V usage is TRBV9 and J usage is TRBJ1-1; TRBD1 matches 8 bases. Germline trimming cut 2 bases from V and 4 bases from J; bases unmatched to any gene: 7. The CDR3 is 15 residues long. Germline V gives CDR1 SGDLS, CDR2 YYNGEE. The CDR3 region has the DNA TGTGCCAGCAGCGTGGGACAGGTAGAGGGCACTGAAGCTTTCTTT. It translates to CASSVGQVEGTEAFF.

This clone has more than one count but fewer than ten. The chain recombines TRBV19 with TRBJ2-5; D perhaps matches TRBD1 (5 bases). The CDR3 has 15 amino acids. Trimming removed 8 bases from V and 1 base from J, with 17 bases in between. Germline assignment: CDR1 LNHDA and CDR2 SQIVND (reference sequence). This CDR3 is CASVWTNIFQETQYF. The CDR3 DNA follows: TGTGCCAGTGTTTGGACAAACATCTTCCAAGAGACCCAGTACTTC. Complete variable domain (other parts from reference TRBV19 and TRBJ2-5): DGGITQSPKYLFRKEGQNVTLSCEQNLNHDAMYWYRQDPGQGLRLIYYSQIVNDFQKGDIAEGYSVSREKKESFPLTVTSAQKNPTAFYLCASVWTNIFQETQYFGPGTRLLVL.

This clone appeared a single time. V is TRBV27 and J is TRBJ2-5; D is perhaps TRBD2 (7 bases). The germline CDR1 and CDR2 sequences are MNHEY and SMNVEV (reference sequence). V gave up 5 bases and J gave up 5 bases, with 36 bases separating them. This CDR3 is built from 21 residues. The CDR3 here is CASSPLPDRLGVAGEAETQYF. The CDR3 region has the DNA TGTGCCAGCAGTCCACTCCCCGACAGGCTTGGGGTCGCGGGAGAGGCGGAGACCCAGTACTTC.

V is TRBV7-7 and J is TRBJ1-4, with a possible D match to TRBD1 (6 bases). This CDR3 region has 15 residues. V was trimmed by 4 bases and J by 3 bases, leaving 12 bases between them. In germline, CDR1 is SSHAT, CDR2 FNYEAQ (reference sequence). The CDR3 loop is CASSSTGGPNEKLFF. The CDR3 DNA sequence: TGTGCCAGCAGCTCAACGGGGGGGCCTAATGAAAAACTGTTTTTT.